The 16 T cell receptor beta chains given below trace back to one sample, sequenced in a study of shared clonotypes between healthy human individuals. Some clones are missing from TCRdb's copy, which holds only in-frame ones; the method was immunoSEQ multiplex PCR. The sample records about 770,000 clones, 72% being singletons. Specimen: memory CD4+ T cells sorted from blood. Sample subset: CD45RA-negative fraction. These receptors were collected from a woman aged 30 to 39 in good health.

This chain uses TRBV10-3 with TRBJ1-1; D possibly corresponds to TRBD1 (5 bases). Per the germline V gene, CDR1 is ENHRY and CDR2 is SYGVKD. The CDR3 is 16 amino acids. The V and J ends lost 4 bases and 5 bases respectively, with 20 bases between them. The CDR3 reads CAISGGFWAGKTEAFF. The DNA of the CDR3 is TGTGCCATCAGTGGTGGTTTTTGGGCAGGGAAGACTGAAGCTTTCTTT.

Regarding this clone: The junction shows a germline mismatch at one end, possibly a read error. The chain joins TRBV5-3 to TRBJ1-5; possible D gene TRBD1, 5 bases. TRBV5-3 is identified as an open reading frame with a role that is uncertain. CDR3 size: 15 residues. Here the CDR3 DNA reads TGTGCCAGCAGCTTGGGGGTATCGCGCAATCAGCCCCAGCATTTT. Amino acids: CASSLGVSRNQPQHF.

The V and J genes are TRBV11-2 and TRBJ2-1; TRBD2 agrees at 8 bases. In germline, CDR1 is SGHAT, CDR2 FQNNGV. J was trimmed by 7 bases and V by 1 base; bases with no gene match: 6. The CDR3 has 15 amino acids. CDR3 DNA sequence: TGTGCCAGCAGCTTAGGGGCTAGCGGGTGGAATGAGCAGTTCTTC. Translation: CASSLGASGWNEQFF.

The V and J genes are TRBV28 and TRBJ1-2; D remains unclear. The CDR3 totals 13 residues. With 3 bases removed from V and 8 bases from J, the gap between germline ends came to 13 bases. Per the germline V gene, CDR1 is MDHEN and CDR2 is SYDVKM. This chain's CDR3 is CASSFPGSWGYTF. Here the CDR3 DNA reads TGTGCCAGCAGTTTCCCCGGAAGTTGGGGCTACACCTTC.

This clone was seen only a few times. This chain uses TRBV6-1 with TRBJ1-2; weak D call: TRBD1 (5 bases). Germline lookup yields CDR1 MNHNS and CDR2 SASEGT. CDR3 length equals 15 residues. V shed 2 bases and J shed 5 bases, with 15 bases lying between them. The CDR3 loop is CASSEMRSGGYGYTF. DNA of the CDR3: TGTGCCAGCAGTGAAATGCGCAGCGGGGGATATGGCTACACCTTC.

As DNA, the CDR3 is TGTGCCAGCTCACCTTCGACAGCCGTAATGAACACTGAAGCTTTCTTT. Translating it yields CASSPSTAVMNTEAFF. V gene TRBV18 combines with J gene TRBJ1-1, with D perhaps TRBD1 (5 bases). The germline V gene encodes CDR1 KGHSH and CDR2 LQKENI. This CDR3 region has 16 residues. Trimming removed 3 bases at V and 0 bases at J, with 14 bases between.

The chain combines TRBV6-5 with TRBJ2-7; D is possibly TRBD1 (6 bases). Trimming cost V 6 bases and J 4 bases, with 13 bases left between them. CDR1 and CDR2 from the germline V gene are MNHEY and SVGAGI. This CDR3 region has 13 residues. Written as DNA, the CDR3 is TGTGCCAGCAGACCCGGGACAAAATACGAGCAGTACTTC. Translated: CASRPGTKYEQYF.

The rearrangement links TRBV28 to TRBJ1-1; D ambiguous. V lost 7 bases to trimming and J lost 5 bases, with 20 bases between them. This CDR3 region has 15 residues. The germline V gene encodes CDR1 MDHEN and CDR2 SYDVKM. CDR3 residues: CASNPLTGYGTEAFF. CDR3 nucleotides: TGTGCCAGCAATCCTCTTACGGGTTATGGGACTGAAGCTTTCTTT.

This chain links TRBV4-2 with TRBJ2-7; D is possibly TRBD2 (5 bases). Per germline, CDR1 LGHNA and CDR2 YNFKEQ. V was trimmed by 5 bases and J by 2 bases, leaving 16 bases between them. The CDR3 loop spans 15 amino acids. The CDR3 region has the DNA TGTGCCAGCAGCAACCGGAGAGGGAGTACCTACGAGCAGTACTTC. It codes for CASSNRRGSTYEQYF.

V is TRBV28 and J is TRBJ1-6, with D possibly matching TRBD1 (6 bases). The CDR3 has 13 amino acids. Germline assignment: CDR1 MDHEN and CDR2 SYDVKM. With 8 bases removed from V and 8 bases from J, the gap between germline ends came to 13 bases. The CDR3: CASQTAGDSPLHF. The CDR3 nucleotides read TGTGCCAGCCAAACCGCAGGGGATTCACCCCTCCACTTT.

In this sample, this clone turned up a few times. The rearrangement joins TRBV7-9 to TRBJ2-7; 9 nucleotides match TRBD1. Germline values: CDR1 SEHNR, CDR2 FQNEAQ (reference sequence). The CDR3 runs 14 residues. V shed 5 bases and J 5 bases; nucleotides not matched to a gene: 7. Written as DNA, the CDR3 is TGTGCCAGCAGCCGGGGACAGGGTATGAACGAGCAGTACTTC. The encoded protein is CASSRGQGMNEQYF.

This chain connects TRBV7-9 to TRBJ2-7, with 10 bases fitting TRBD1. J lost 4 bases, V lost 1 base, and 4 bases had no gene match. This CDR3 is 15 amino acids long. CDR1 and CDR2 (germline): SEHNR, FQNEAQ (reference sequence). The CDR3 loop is CASSLERDRGYEQYF. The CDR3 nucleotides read TGTGCCAGCAGCTTAGAGCGGGACAGGGGATACGAGCAGTACTTC.

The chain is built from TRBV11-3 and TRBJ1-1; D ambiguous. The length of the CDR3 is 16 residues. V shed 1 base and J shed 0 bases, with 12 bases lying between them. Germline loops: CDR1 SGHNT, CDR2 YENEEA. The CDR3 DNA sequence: TGTGCCAGCAGCTTAGGAGGCGGGCCAATGAACACTGAAGCTTTCTTT. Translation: CASSLGGGPMNTEAFF. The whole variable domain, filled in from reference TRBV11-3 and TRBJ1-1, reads EAGVVQSPRYKIIEKKQPVAFWCNPISGHNTLYWYLQNLGQGPELLIRYENEEAVDDSQLPKDRFSAERLKGVDSTLKIQPAELGDSAVYLCASSLGGGPMNTEAFFGQGTRLTVV.

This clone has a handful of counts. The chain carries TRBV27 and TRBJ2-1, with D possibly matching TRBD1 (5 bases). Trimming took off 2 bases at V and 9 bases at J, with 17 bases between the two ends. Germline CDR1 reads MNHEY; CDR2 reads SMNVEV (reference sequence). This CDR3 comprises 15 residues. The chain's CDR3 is CASSLDPLWGGEQFF. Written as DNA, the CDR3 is TGTGCCAGCAGTTTAGATCCCCTTTGGGGCGGTGAGCAGTTCTTC.

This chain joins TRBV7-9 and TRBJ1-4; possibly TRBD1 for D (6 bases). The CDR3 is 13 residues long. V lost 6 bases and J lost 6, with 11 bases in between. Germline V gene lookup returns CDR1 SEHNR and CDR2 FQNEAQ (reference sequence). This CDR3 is CASRMGGHEKLFF. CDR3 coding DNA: TGTGCCAGCAGAATGGGGGGGCATGAAAAACTGTTTTTT.

The CDR3 protein is CATSKDRMNTEAFF. The CDR3 DNA follows: TGTGCCACATCGAAGGACAGGATGAACACTGAAGCTTTCTTT. This chain links TRBV6-1 with TRBJ1-1; 7 bases match TRBD1. Germline V gene lookup returns CDR1 MNHNS and CDR2 SASEGT. The CDR3 contains 14 residues. V lost 10 bases and J lost 0; bases outside the gene matches: 8.